This TCR beta chain was found in a study of Graves' ophthalmopathy and Graves' hyperthyroidism. General study results and limits: Blood also harbored most expanded thyroid clonotypes above 0.001 frequency.

A diagnosis was made from clinical symptoms together with serum thyroxine, TRAb, thyroid ultrasound and orbital computed tomography. Details on this clonotype: The antigen is unknown. The junction shows a germline mismatch at one end, possibly a read error.

The germline V gene has CDR1 SGHNT and CDR2 YENEEA. The CDR3 loop spans 14 amino acids. Amplification targeted the TCR beta CDR3 regions, with RNA transcripts as the source material. Amplification began with first-round RT-PCR using HTBI primers, then second-round multiplex PCR was performed. TCRdb ran MiXCR on the multiplex PCR reads and lists one entry per CDR3 protein. The table shows approximately 160,000 distinct CDR3 sequences, with approximately 40% occurring only once. The chain has TRBV11-3 and TRBJ1-2, with 10 bases lining up with TRBD1. The TCR originated in a man aged 25-45 years with Graves' ophthalmopathy. The sample taken for sequencing was peripheral blood. CDR3 DNA: TGTGCCAGCAGCGTAGAAGGGACAGGGGTCGGCTACACCTTC. Its protein is CASSVEGTGVGYTF.